The clone carrying this TCR beta chain was found a few times. Its antigen remains unknown. This sample stems from a study of sequential checkpoint blockade in melanoma. Study results and caveats: PD-L1 staining and CD8+ counts, not mutational load, tracked tumor T-cell clonality.

This sample's treatment: randomized to nivolumab then ipilimumab (arm A) or the reverse (arm B). None of the patients previously received DNA-damaging chemotherapy. CDR1 is SGHNT, CDR2 YENEEA, per germline. This CDR3 is 15 amino acids long. V was cut by 4 bases and J by 8 bases, with 17 bases left in between. Libraries were prepared by immunoSEQ multiplex PCR; TCRdb keeps only in-frame clonotypes and omits some of them. The data hold under 1,500 clones, with roughly 20% observed a single time. The chain couples TRBV11-3 to TRBJ1-4; a possible D gene is TRBD1 (5 bases). Specimen: tumor tissue (inferred from file names), collected from a patient given nivolumab and ipilimumab in sequence. This TCR came from a human donor with melanoma. CDR3 region: CASSSSNQGAEKLFF. The CDR3 DNA reads TGTGCCAGCAGCTCTTCCAATCAGGGAGCAGAAAAACTGTTTTTT. Complete variable domain (other parts from reference TRBV11-3 and TRBJ1-4): EAGVVQSPRYKIIEKKQPVAFWCNPISGHNTLYWYLQNLGQGPELLIRYENEEAVDDSQLPKDRFSAERLKGVDSTLKIQPAELGDSAVYLCASSSSNQGAEKLFFGSGTQLSVL.